Listed below are T cell receptor beta chains from one sample, sequenced in a study of cytomegalovirus exposure and HLA in healthy donors. Method: immunoSEQ multiplex PCR; TCRdb's copy keeps in-frame clones and lacks some. Of 120,000 or so clones listed, approximately 95% are singletons. Material: PBMCs. These receptors originate from a man younger than 30 in good health and CMV-seronegative. Both conserved end residues are part of each CDR3. The D gene is left open where the match is weak. Part of the rows lack a size; the others show once, few, many or a class for expanded clones.

length: 14; D: TRBD1; J: TRBJ2-2; size: NA; V: TRBV13; CDR3: CASSYRGYTGELFF; DNA: TGTGCCAGCAGCTACAGGGGCTACACCGGGGAGCTGTTTTTT
length: 14; D: TRBD1; J: TRBJ2-1; size: NA; V: TRBV19; CDR3: CASSGDRPYNEQFF; DNA: TGTGCCAGTAGTGGGGACAGGCCTTACAATGAGCAGTTCTTC
length: 17; D: TRBD2; J: TRBJ2-3; size: NA; V: TRBV4-3; CDR3: CASSQATSGSSTDTQYF; DNA: TGCGCCAGCAGCCAAGCGACTAGCGGGTCTAGCACAGATACGCAGTATTTT
length: 18; D: TRBD2; J: TRBJ2-1; size: NA; V: TRBV5-1; CDR3: CASSLGGLAGVLHNEQFF; DNA: TGCGCCAGCAGCTTGGGGGGACTAGCGGGAGTTCTACACAATGAGCAGTTCTTC
length: 15; D: NA; J: TRBJ2-2; size: NA; V: TRBV23-1; CDR3: CASSQSLGNTGELFF; DNA: TGCGCCAGCAGTCAATCTCTAGGGAACACCGGGGAGCTGTTTTTT
length: 14; D: NA; J: TRBJ1-3; size: once; V: TRBV7-2; CDR3: CASSATRSGNTIYF; DNA: TGTGCCAGCAGCGCGACTCGCTCTGGAAACACCATATATTTT
length: 14; D: NA; J: TRBJ2-1; size: NA; V: TRBV5-8; CDR3: CASSPLEVYNEQFF; DNA: TGTGCCAGCAGCCCCTTGGAGGTCTACAATGAGCAGTTCTTC
length: 21; D: NA; J: TRBJ2-2; size: NA; V: TRBV4-3; CDR3: CASSSTRPHMGLQLNTGELFF; DNA: TGCGCCAGCAGCTCAACCCGACCTCATATGGGCCTCCAATTGAACACCGGGGAGCTGTTTTTT
length: 15; D: NA; J: TRBJ1-1; size: once; V: TRBV11-3; CDR3: CASSPRGSGNTEAFF; DNA: TGTGCCAGCAGCCCTAGGGGGTCTGGGAACACTGAAGCTTTCTTT
length: 13; D: NA; J: TRBJ1-1; size: NA; V: TRBV30; CDR3: CACFGLGNTEAFF; DNA: TGTGCCTGCTTCGGACTTGGGAACACTGAAGCTTTCTTT
length: 12; D: NA; J: TRBJ2-7; size: NA; V: TRBV6-1; CDR3: CASSDSAYEQYF; DNA: TGTGCCAGCAGTGATTCGGCCTACGAGCAGTACTTC
length: 12; D: NA; J: TRBJ2-3; size: NA; V: TRBV7-9; CDR3: CASSPTADTQYF; DNA: TGTGCCAGCAGCCCGACTGCGGATACGCAGTATTTT
length: 14; D: TRBD1; J: TRBJ2-7; size: NA; V: TRBV5-4; CDR3: CASSLDRYSYEQYF; DNA: TGTGCCAGCAGCCTGGACAGGTACTCCTACGAGCAGTACTTC
length: 16; D: NA; J: TRBJ2-1; size: NA; V: TRBV9; CDR3: CASSGYPGGANNEQFF; DNA: TGTGCCAGCAGCGGATACCCTGGAGGAGCCAACAATGAGCAGTTCTTC
length: 13; D: TRBD1; J: TRBJ2-5; size: NA; V: TRBV6-5; CDR3: CASSPGGAKTQYF; DNA: TGTGCCAGCAGCCCAGGGGGCGCAAAGACCCAGTACTTC
length: 14; D: TRBD1; J: TRBJ1-1; size: NA; V: TRBV11-2; CDR3: CASSLYRGNTEAFF; DNA: TGTGCCAGCAGCCTATACAGGGGGAACACTGAAGCTTTCTTT
length: 12; D: NA; J: TRBJ2-7; size: NA; V: TRBV28; CDR3: CASSSMPYEQYF; DNA: TGTGCCAGCAGTTCTATGCCCTACGAGCAGTACTTC
length: 12; D: NA; J: TRBJ2-7; size: NA; V: TRBV27; CDR3: CASSSPSYEQYF; DNA: TGTGCCAGCAGCTCACCTAGCTACGAGCAGTACTTC
length: 15; D: NA; J: TRBJ2-7; size: NA; V: TRBV19; CDR3: CASSVTGTTSYEQYF; DNA: TGTGCCAGTAGTGTCACCGGGACAACCTCCTACGAGCAGTACTTC
length: 14; D: TRBD2; J: TRBJ2-1; size: NA; V: TRBV5-1; CDR3: CASGLAGGRDEQFF; DNA: TGCGCCAGCGGACTAGCGGGAGGCAGAGATGAGCAGTTCTTC